A selection of T cell receptor beta chains follows, all from one sample in a study of cytomegalovirus exposure and HLA in healthy donors. Only in-frame clones appear in the TCRdb table, and some are missing; sequencing was by immunoSEQ multiplex PCR. Of 70,000 or so clones listed, roughly 85% were seen once; the top ten hold roughly 2%. Material: PBMCs. These receptors all stem from a woman aged 25 to 45 in good health and CMV-seronegative. The CDR3 runs from the conserved cysteine through the conserved F or W. The order of the fields is J gene, D gene, V gene, clone size, CDR3 DNA, CDR3 protein. D genes are given only for firm matches. Clone size appears in some rows only: once, few, many, or a class for an expanded clone.

j_gene: TRBJ1-4; d_gene: TRBD1; v_gene: TRBV19; abundance: few; CDR3nt: TGTGCCAGTAGTATACGGGACAGCGATGAAAAACTGTTTTTT; CDR3aa: CASSIRDSDEKLFF
j_gene: TRBJ2-3; d_gene: .; v_gene: TRBV7-3; abundance: .; CDR3nt: TGTGCCAGCAGCTTAACGTTCCCGGGGGGCGCCTCTAGCACAGATACGCAGTATTTT; CDR3aa: CASSLTFPGGASSTDTQYF
j_gene: TRBJ2-4; d_gene: TRBD2; v_gene: TRBV6-5; abundance: .; CDR3nt: TGTGCCAGCAGTCCTAGCGGGAACGGGAACATTCAGTACTTC; CDR3aa: CASSPSGNGNIQYF
j_gene: TRBJ2-5; d_gene: TRBD2; v_gene: TRBV10-1; abundance: .; CDR3nt: TGCGCCAGCAGTGAGTCGGGGGGGAAAGAGACCCAGTACTTC; CDR3aa: CASSESGGKETQYF
j_gene: TRBJ2-7; d_gene: TRBD2; v_gene: TRBV29-1; abundance: .; CDR3nt: TGCAGCGTTGTAGGGGGCGGGAGGGCCAACGAGCAGTACTTC; CDR3aa: CSVVGGGRANEQYF
j_gene: TRBJ2-1; d_gene: .; v_gene: TRBV4-1; abundance: .; CDR3nt: TGCGCCAGCAGCCAAGAGGGGCTGGGAACGAATGAGCAGTTCTTC; CDR3aa: CASSQEGLGTNEQFF
j_gene: TRBJ2-7; d_gene: TRBD2; v_gene: TRBV7-9; abundance: .; CDR3nt: TGTTCCAGCAGCCTATCCCCCCCCGGGACTAGATACGAGCAGTACTTC; CDR3aa: CSSSLSPPGTRYEQYF
j_gene: TRBJ2-5; d_gene: .; v_gene: TRBV5-4; abundance: .; CDR3nt: TGTGCCAGCAGCTTGGCCGAGGCGGGGAGGGAGACCCAGTACTTC; CDR3aa: CASSLAEAGRETQYF
j_gene: TRBJ1-2; d_gene: .; v_gene: TRBV30; abundance: .; CDR3nt: TGTGCCTGGACTTACACATCAAGCTATGGCTACACCTTC; CDR3aa: CAWTYTSSYGYTF
j_gene: TRBJ2-1; d_gene: .; v_gene: TRBV7-2; abundance: .; CDR3nt: TGTGCCAGCAGCTTAAGCGCAAACAATGAGCAGTTCTTC; CDR3aa: CASSLSANNEQFF
j_gene: TRBJ2-5; d_gene: TRBD1; v_gene: TRBV4-1; abundance: .; CDR3nt: TGCGCCAGCAGCCGATTCCCCGGACAGGGGAGCGGTGAGACCCAGTACTTC; CDR3aa: CASSRFPGQGSGETQYF
j_gene: TRBJ1-2; d_gene: .; v_gene: TRBV30; abundance: .; CDR3nt: TGTGCCTGGATCCGCAGGGCTGGCTACACCTTC; CDR3aa: CAWIRRAGYTF
j_gene: TRBJ1-1; d_gene: .; v_gene: TRBV19; abundance: .; CDR3nt: TGTGCCAGTAAAGGGGTATGGGGTGAAGCTTTCTTT; CDR3aa: CASKGVWGEAFF
j_gene: TRBJ1-1; d_gene: TRBD1; v_gene: TRBV6-5; abundance: few; CDR3nt: TGTGCCAGCACTGACTACAGGGGGGTAACTGAAGCTTTCTTT; CDR3aa: CASTDYRGVTEAFF
j_gene: TRBJ2-7; d_gene: TRBD2; v_gene: TRBV7-2; abundance: .; CDR3nt: TGTGCCAGCAGCCCCCGGGAGGGTTTGAACGAGCAGTACTTC; CDR3aa: CASSPREGLNEQYF
j_gene: TRBJ2-1; d_gene: .; v_gene: TRBV10-3; abundance: .; CDR3nt: TGTGCCACTTTAGGGGGCAATGAGCAGTTCTTC; CDR3aa: CATLGGNEQFF
j_gene: TRBJ1-1; d_gene: .; v_gene: TRBV28; abundance: once; CDR3nt: TGTGCCAGTAGTTCACACATGAACACTGAAGCTTTCTTT; CDR3aa: CASSSHMNTEAFF
j_gene: TRBJ2-5; d_gene: TRBD2; v_gene: TRBV28; abundance: .; CDR3nt: TGTGCCAGCAGGGCAGGGCGGGGGGAGACCCAGTACTTC; CDR3aa: CASRAGRGETQYF
j_gene: TRBJ1-5; d_gene: TRBD1; v_gene: TRBV6-5; abundance: .; CDR3nt: TGTGCCAGCAGGCCGGGACAGGGGGTTCATCAGCCCCAGCATTTT; CDR3aa: CASRPGQGVHQPQHF
j_gene: TRBJ1-5; d_gene: .; v_gene: TRBV18; abundance: .; CDR3nt: TGTGCCAGCTCACCAGAGACGGGTAGCAATCAGCCCCAGCATTTT; CDR3aa: CASSPETGSNQPQHF
j_gene: TRBJ2-2; d_gene: TRBD2; v_gene: TRBV7-3; abundance: .; CDR3nt: TGTGCCAGCAGCAAGGATAGCGGGAGTGGCACCGGGGAGCTGTTTTTT; CDR3aa: CASSKDSGSGTGELFF
j_gene: TRBJ2-7; d_gene: TRBD2; v_gene: TRBV5-1; abundance: .; CDR3nt: TGCGCCAGCAGCTTGTCCGGGCGGGAGTTTCGCGAGCAGTACTTC; CDR3aa: CASSLSGREFREQYF
j_gene: TRBJ2-3; d_gene: .; v_gene: TRBV6-6; abundance: .; CDR3nt: TGTGCCAGCAGTTCCCTGACAGATACGCAGTATTTT; CDR3aa: CASSSLTDTQYF
j_gene: TRBJ2-2; d_gene: TRBD2; v_gene: TRBV28; abundance: .; CDR3nt: TGTGCCAGCGGACAACCGCCGGGACTAGCGGGAGTCGGGTACACCGGGGAGCTGTTTTTT; CDR3aa: CASGQPPGLAGVGYTGELFF
j_gene: TRBJ2-3; d_gene: TRBD2; v_gene: TRBV19; abundance: .; CDR3nt: TGTGCCAGTAGCGGGAGGGCTTGGACAGATACGCAGTATTTT; CDR3aa: CASSGRAWTDTQYF
j_gene: TRBJ1-4; d_gene: .; v_gene: TRBV4-2; abundance: .; CDR3nt: TGTGCCAGCAGTGTTGCTCAGTACACAACTAATGAAAAACTGTTTTTT; CDR3aa: CASSVAQYTTNEKLFF
j_gene: TRBJ2-5; d_gene: TRBD2; v_gene: TRBV6-1; abundance: few; CDR3nt: TGTGCCAGCATGCCCGGGGCTAGCGGCCAAGAGACCCAGTACTTC; CDR3aa: CASMPGASGQETQYF
j_gene: TRBJ1-1; d_gene: TRBD1; v_gene: TRBV10-3; abundance: .; CDR3nt: TGTGCCATCACGTCCGGGACAGGGGTGACAGCTTTCTTT; CDR3aa: CAITSGTGVTAFF
j_gene: TRBJ2-5; d_gene: TRBD2; v_gene: TRBV28; abundance: .; CDR3nt: TGTGCCAGCGTGGGACTAGGAGTTTTGGAGACCCAGTACTTC; CDR3aa: CASVGLGVLETQYF
j_gene: TRBJ2-2; d_gene: TRBD1; v_gene: TRBV9; abundance: .; CDR3nt: TGTGCCAGCAACCGGGACAGGGGCACCGGGGAGCTGTTTTTT; CDR3aa: CASNRDRGTGELFF
j_gene: TRBJ2-1; d_gene: TRBD2; v_gene: TRBV7-9; abundance: .; CDR3nt: TGTGCCAGCAGCCGACGACTAGCGGGAGAGGGTGAGCAGTTCTTC; CDR3aa: CASSRRLAGEGEQFF
j_gene: TRBJ2-7; d_gene: .; v_gene: TRBV27; abundance: .; CDR3nt: TGTGCCAGTGGAAGGGGAAGAGGTTACGAGCAGTACTTC; CDR3aa: CASGRGRGYEQYF
j_gene: TRBJ2-1; d_gene: .; v_gene: TRBV27; abundance: .; CDR3nt: TGTGCCAGCAGAGACAGGCACAATGAGCAGTTCTTC; CDR3aa: CASRDRHNEQFF
j_gene: TRBJ2-7; d_gene: .; v_gene: TRBV6-5; abundance: few; CDR3nt: TGTGCCAGCAGTTCCGTAAATAACGAGCAGTACTTC; CDR3aa: CASSSVNNEQYF
j_gene: TRBJ1-2; d_gene: TRBD1; v_gene: TRBV5-1; abundance: .; CDR3nt: TGCGCCAGCAGCCAGGACAGGGCGGATAACTATGGCTACACCTTC; CDR3aa: CASSQDRADNYGYTF
j_gene: TRBJ2-1; d_gene: .; v_gene: TRBV4-2; abundance: .; CDR3nt: TGTGCCAGCAGCCGAGGGTTCGTAAGCTCCTACAATGAGCAGTTCTTC; CDR3aa: CASSRGFVSSYNEQFF
j_gene: TRBJ1-2; d_gene: .; v_gene: TRBV4-3; abundance: .; CDR3nt: TGCGCCAGCAGCCAAGATAGGTCAACAGGTGGGAGGTCCCTCTTC; CDR3aa: CASSQDRSTGGRSLF
j_gene: TRBJ1-5; d_gene: TRBD1; v_gene: TRBV5-5; abundance: once; CDR3nt: TGTGCCAGCAGCTTGGGGTTTGGGGGACAGGGGAATCAGCCCCAGCATTTT; CDR3aa: CASSLGFGGQGNQPQHF
j_gene: TRBJ1-4; d_gene: .; v_gene: TRBV7-2; abundance: .; CDR3nt: TGTGCCAGCAGCCCGGACAACGGGGGTGAAAAACTGTTTTTT; CDR3aa: CASSPDNGGEKLFF